The 11 T cell receptor beta chains below were found in one sample sequenced in a study of technical replicates of blood from a few donors. Assay: immunoSEQ multiplex PCR; the TCRdb copy retains only in-frame clones and omits some. The sample gives about 75,000 clones, approximately 91% of which show up once; 4.7% is in the top ten. The source material was PBMCs. These receptors all stem from a human donor in good health. Some clones in this sample may be carry-over from other donors' samples.

This CDR3 is CASSYSSDPHSGEQYF. The CDR3 region has the DNA TGTGCCAGCAGTTACTCTTCAGATCCCCACTCGGGGGAGCAGTACTTC. The gene calls are TRBV6-5 and TRBJ2-7; perhaps TRBD2 as D (5 bases). Germline values: CDR1 MNHEY, CDR2 SVGAGI. The CDR3 spans 16 residues. With 0 bases removed from V and 7 bases from J, the gap between germline ends came to 19 bases.

The gene calls are TRBV7-2 and TRBJ2-7; a possible D gene is TRBD1 (6 bases). CDR1 is SGHTA and CDR2 is FQGNSA in the germline V gene. The CDR3 loop spans 14 amino acids. V was trimmed by 4 bases and J by 1 base, leaving 11 bases between them. CDR3 amino acids: CASSYAGASYEQYF. In DNA form, the CDR3 reads TGTGCCAGCAGCTATGCAGGGGCATCCTACGAGCAGTACTTC.

This rearrangement joins TRBV6-4 to TRBJ2-2, with 8 bases that match TRBD2. Trimming removed 6 bases from V and 5 bases from J; junction bases left unmatched: 2. This CDR3 spans 13 amino acids. Germline CDR1 and CDR2: MRHNA and SNTAGT. In DNA, the CDR3 is TGTGCCAGCAGCCCGGGGGGGACCGGGGAGCTGTTTTTT. This gives the protein CASSPGGTGELFF.

This chain joins TRBV2 and TRBJ2-7, with TRBD2 matching over 12 bases. The V gene's germline CDR1 is SNHLY and CDR2 FYNNEI. With 4 bases clipped from V and 5 bases from J, the junction kept 6 bases outside the gene matches. The CDR3 covers 15 residues. CDR3 in amino acids: CASSGGLAGSHEQYF. Here the CDR3 DNA reads TGTGCCAGCAGTGGCGGACTAGCGGGAAGCCACGAGCAGTACTTC.

In this sample, this clone turned up once. For the CDR3, the DNA is TGTGCCAGCAGCTTGGCGGGGGGACCCCAAAATGAGCAGTTCTTC. This codes for CASSLAGGPQNEQFF. V and J are TRBV7-9 and TRBJ2-1, with 8 bases lining up with TRBD2. CDR1 is SEHNR, CDR2 FQNEAQ, per germline (reference sequence). This CDR3 region has 15 residues. Germline trimming cut 3 bases from V and 7 bases from J; bases unmatched to any gene: 8.

The sample holds one count of this clone. The chain joins TRBV19 to TRBJ1-3; weak D call: TRBD1 (5 bases). Trimming removed 6 bases from V and 0 bases from J, with 12 bases in between. Germline V gene lookup returns CDR1 LNHDA and CDR2 SQIVND (reference sequence). The CDR3 length is 15 residues. The CDR3 sequence: CASRLEGSSGNTIYF. The CDR3 bases are TGTGCCAGTAGACTGGAGGGGAGCTCTGGAAACACCATATATTTT.

The chain employs TRBV27 and TRBJ2-7; 7 nucleotides align to TRBD2. Germline V gene lookup returns CDR1 MNHEY and CDR2 SMNVEV (reference sequence). The CDR3 is 13 residues long. J was trimmed by 2 bases and V by 6 bases; bases with no gene match: 4. The CDR3 loop is CASSLGLAYEQYF. The DNA for the CDR3 is TGTGCCAGCAGCCTAGGACTAGCCTACGAGCAGTACTTC.

This chain joins TRBV7-3 and TRBJ1-3; D call uncertain. V lost 5 bases and J lost 0, with 8 bases in between. The CDR3 is made up of 14 amino acids. Germline V gene sequence: CDR1 SGHTA, CDR2 FQGTGA. Here the CDR3 reads CASSEGSSGNTIYF. Here the CDR3 DNA reads TGTGCCAGCAGCGAAGGGAGCTCTGGAAACACCATATATTTT.

This clone was seen only once. The chain couples TRBV6-5 to TRBJ1-2; 8 nucleotides agree with TRBD1. V lost 0 bases to trimming and J lost 7 bases; unmatched junction nucleotides: 7. The CDR3 is 15 amino acids. Germline assignment: CDR1 MNHEY and CDR2 SVGAGI. CDR3 sequence (DNA): TGTGCCAGCAGTTACTCGACAGGGGCCTACCTTGGCTACACCTTC. As protein: CASSYSTGAYLGYTF.

This chain joins TRBV4-1 and TRBJ1-6; no definite D call. The ends were cut back, 0 bases at V and 1 base at J, with 4 bases in the middle. The CDR3 covers 15 residues. Per germline, CDR1 MGHRA and CDR2 YSYEKL. The chain's CDR3 is CASSQDQSYNSPLHF. CDR3 sequence (DNA): TGCGCCAGCAGCCAAGACCAATCCTATAATTCACCCCTCCACTTT.

The rearrangement uses TRBV9 and TRBJ1-1; D gene unclear. This CDR3 comprises 13 residues. Trimming shortened V by 0 bases and J by 11 bases, and 14 bases separated the two germline ends. The germline V gene has CDR1 SGDLS and CDR2 YYNGEE. The CDR3 is CASSVESKQPAFF. The CDR3, as DNA: TGTGCCAGCAGCGTAGAATCAAAGCAACCTGCTTTCTTT.